The sequence of this TCR beta chain was determined in a study of blood T cells in healthy people across ages. Study-wide results and caveats: The long-lived group displayed more naive CD4+ cells, plus higher diversity, than the aged donors did. The recorded TCR beta diversity per million T cells decreased in a roughly linear manner with age.

With respect to this clonotype: Its antigen remains unidentified.

They isolated at least 7 million PBMCs from each sample. Germline lookup yields CDR1 LGHNA and CDR2 YSLEER. The CDR3 is 18 residues long. V was pared by 1 base and J by 7 bases, with 13 bases of the junction left unmatched. Together with a sample-barcoded 5' primer, a J-beta primer mix was included in a second PCR lasting roughly 7 to 11 cycles. The template-switch adaptor, which had 12 random nucleotides, put a tag on each cDNA molecule. A single record per CDR3 protein comes from TCRdb applying MiXCR to the 5' RACE reads. This table holds about 1.8 million distinct CDR3 sequences, roughly 50% found once.

This clonotype was sampled from a woman aged 40 to 49 in good health. V usage is TRBV4-3 and J usage is TRBJ2-1, with TRBD2 matching over 10 bases. Input material: blood. The CDR3 coding sequence is TGCGCCAGCAGCCAAGTCGGTAAAGCGGGGGGGCCAGATAATGAGCAGTTCTTC. Its protein product is CASSQVGKAGGPDNEQFF.